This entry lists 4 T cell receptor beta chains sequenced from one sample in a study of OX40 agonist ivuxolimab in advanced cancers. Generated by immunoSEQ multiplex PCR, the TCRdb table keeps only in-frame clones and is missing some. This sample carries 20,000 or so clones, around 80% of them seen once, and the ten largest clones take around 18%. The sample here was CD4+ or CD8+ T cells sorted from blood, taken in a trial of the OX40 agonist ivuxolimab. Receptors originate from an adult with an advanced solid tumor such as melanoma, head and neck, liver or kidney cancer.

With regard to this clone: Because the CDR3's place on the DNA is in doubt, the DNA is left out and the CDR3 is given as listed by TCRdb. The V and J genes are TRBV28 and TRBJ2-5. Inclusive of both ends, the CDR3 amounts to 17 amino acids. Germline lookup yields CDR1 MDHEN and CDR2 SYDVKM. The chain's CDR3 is CASSSGLGTGHQETQYF.

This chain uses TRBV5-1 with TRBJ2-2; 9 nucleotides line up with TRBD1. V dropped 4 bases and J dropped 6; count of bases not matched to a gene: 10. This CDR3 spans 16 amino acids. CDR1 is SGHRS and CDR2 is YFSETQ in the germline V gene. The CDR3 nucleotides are TGCGCCAGCAGCCCCGGGGACAGGGATTGGTCCGGGGAGCTGTTTTTT. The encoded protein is CASSPGDRDWSGELFF.

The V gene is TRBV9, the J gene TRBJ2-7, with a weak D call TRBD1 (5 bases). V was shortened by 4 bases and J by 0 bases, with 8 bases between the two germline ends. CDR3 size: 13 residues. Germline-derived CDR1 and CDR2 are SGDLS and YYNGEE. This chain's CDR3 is CASSPGHSYEQYF. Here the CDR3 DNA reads TGTGCCAGCAGCCCCGGACACTCCTACGAGCAGTACTTC.

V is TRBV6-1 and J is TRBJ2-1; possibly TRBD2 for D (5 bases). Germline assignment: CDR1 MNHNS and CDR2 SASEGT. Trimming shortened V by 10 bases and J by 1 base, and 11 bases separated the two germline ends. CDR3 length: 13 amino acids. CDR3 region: CATSDSSYNEQFF. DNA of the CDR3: TGTGCCACCTCGGACTCTTCCTACAATGAGCAGTTCTTC.